These T cell receptor beta chains were read from a single sample in a study of beta chain features in type 1 diabetes. Sequencing was performed with immunoSEQ multiplex PCR; in TCRdb, only in-frame clones are kept and a portion is missing. The sample contains about 650,000 clones, 9.5% to 15% of which appear only once. Material for sequencing was naive CD4+ T cells from blood. The receptor set was obtained from a man aged 30 to 39 with type 1 diabetes. CDR3s include the opening cysteine and the closing phenylalanine or tryptophan. Each record gives: D gene, J gene, V gene, clone size, CDR3 protein, CDR3 DNA. D genes are given only for firm matches. Size is stated for part of the rows, as once, few or many counts, or as a class when the clone is expanded.

D: -
J: TRBJ1-2
V: TRBV14
size: -
CDR3: CASSQDLGSSGGYGYTF
DNA: TGTGCCAGCAGCCAAGATTTGGGGAGCTCCGGGGGTTACGGCTACACCTTC

D: -
J: TRBJ2-7
V: TRBV28
size: -
CDR3: CATEIPYEQYF
DNA: TGTGCCACCGAAATCCCCTACGAGCAGTACTTC

D: -
J: TRBJ1-5
V: TRBV7-2
size: few
CDR3: CASSSRLSNQPQHF
DNA: TGTGCCAGCAGCTCAAGGCTTAGCAATCAGCCCCAGCATTTT

D: TRBD2
J: TRBJ2-1
V: TRBV2
size: few
CDR3: CASSQGTSGDQFF
DNA: TGTGCCAGCAGTCAAGGGACTAGCGGAGACCAGTTCTTC

D: -
J: TRBJ1-2
V: TRBV6-5
size: few
CDR3: CASSYSAELYGYTF
DNA: TGTGCCAGCAGTTACTCAGCGGAGCTCTATGGCTACACCTTC

D: TRBD1
J: TRBJ2-4
V: TRBV4-1
size: -
CDR3: CASSQPRDRVNIQYF
DNA: TGCGCCAGCAGCCAACCCCGGGACAGGGTTAACATTCAGTACTTC

D: TRBD1
J: TRBJ2-5
V: TRBV7-8
size: few
CDR3: CASSLETTGLLETQYF
DNA: TGTGCCAGCAGCTTAGAGACGACAGGGTTGTTGGAGACCCAGTACTTC

D: -
J: TRBJ2-7
V: TRBV4-3
size: few
CDR3: CASSQSSTRGADEQYF
DNA: TGCGCCAGCAGCCAATCGTCGACTAGGGGCGCGGACGAGCAGTACTTC

D: -
J: TRBJ1-2
V: TRBV5-1
size: few
CDR3: CASRQQDNYGYTF
DNA: TGCGCCAGCAGGCAGCAGGACAACTATGGCTACACCTTC

D: -
J: TRBJ2-6
V: TRBV5-1
size: -
CDR3: CASSRNQGNGANVLTF
DNA: TGCGCCAGCAGCCGAAACCAGGGGAACGGGGCCAACGTCCTGACTTTC

D: TRBD1
J: TRBJ2-3
V: TRBV18
size: few
CDR3: CASSRGQNYRTDTQYF
DNA: TGTGCCAGCTCACGGGGACAGAACTATAGAACAGATACGCAGTATTTT

D: -
J: TRBJ1-4
V: TRBV7-2
size: few
CDR3: CASSLVVPTNEKLFF
DNA: TGTGCCAGCAGCTTAGTGGTCCCAACTAATGAAAAACTGTTTTTT

D: -
J: TRBJ1-2
V: TRBV7-8
size: once
CDR3: CASSPGGLGPYGYTF
DNA: TGTGCCAGCAGCCCTGGGGGCCTCGGTCCTTATGGCTACACCTTC

D: -
J: TRBJ2-5
V: TRBV5-1
size: -
CDR3: CASSLMAAGETQYF
DNA: TGCGCCAGCAGCTTGATGGCCGCGGGGGAGACCCAGTACTTC

D: -
J: TRBJ2-7
V: TRBV14
size: -
CDR3: CASSLRTGTYEQYF
DNA: TGTGCCAGCAGCCTACGAACAGGGACCTACGAGCAGTACTTC

D: TRBD1
J: TRBJ2-3
V: TRBV13
size: -
CDR3: CASSLGGLYTDTQYF
DNA: TGTGCCAGCAGCCTAGGGGGCTTATACACAGATACGCAGTATTTT

D: TRBD1
J: TRBJ1-5
V: TRBV28
size: -
CDR3: CASTSGGARQIQPQHF
DNA: TGTGCCAGCACCTCAGGGGGGGCAAGGCAAATTCAGCCCCAGCATTTT

D: TRBD1
J: TRBJ2-5
V: TRBV5-1
size: -
CDR3: CASSAGTGGPETQYF
DNA: TGCGCCAGCAGCGCCGGGACAGGCGGGCCGGAGACCCAGTACTTC

D: -
J: TRBJ1-2
V: TRBV28
size: -
CDR3: CASSSSYGYTF
DNA: TGTGCCAGCAGTTCATCTTATGGCTACACCTTC

D: -
J: TRBJ1-2
V: TRBV5-4
size: few
CDR3: CASSLASQGRGGYTF
DNA: TGTGCCAGCAGCTTGGCATCGCAGGGCCGGGGCGGCTACACCTTC

D: -
J: TRBJ1-4
V: TRBV4-2
size: -
CDR3: CASSQEGQGILLTGEKLFF
DNA: TGTGCCAGCAGCCAAGAAGGGCAGGGGATTCTACTAACGGGGGAAAAACTGTTTTTT

D: -
J: TRBJ2-5
V: TRBV25-1
size: -
CDR3: CASSVDGGQTQYF
DNA: TGTGCCAGCAGTGTGGACGGGGGGCAGACCCAGTACTTC

D: -
J: TRBJ2-7
V: TRBV2
size: -
CDR3: CASLLGGHTYEQYF
DNA: TGTGCCAGCCTCCTAGGGGGACACACCTACGAGCAGTACTTC

D: TRBD1
J: TRBJ1-2
V: TRBV28
size: -
CDR3: CASTKLQGPEFYGYTF
DNA: TGTGCCAGCACCAAGCTACAGGGGCCAGAGTTCTATGGCTACACCTTC

D: -
J: TRBJ1-2
V: TRBV7-2
size: -
CDR3: CASSLGAGGGYTF
DNA: TGTGCCAGCAGCTTAGGGGCAGGCGGTGGCTACACCTTC

D: -
J: TRBJ2-5
V: TRBV20-1
size: -
CDR3: CSSGVSETQYF
DNA: TGCAGTTCCGGTGTCTCAGAGACCCAGTACTTC

D: -
J: TRBJ2-5
V: TRBV7-6
size: few
CDR3: CASTTDRQETQYF
DNA: TGTGCCAGCACCACCGACAGACAAGAGACCCAGTACTTC

D: -
J: TRBJ1-1
V: TRBV5-4
size: few
CDR3: CASSRDSFSNTEAFF
DNA: TGTGCCAGCAGCAGAGACAGTTTCTCGAACACTGAAGCTTTCTTT

D: TRBD2
J: TRBJ2-1
V: TRBV29-1
size: few
CDR3: CSVAQLAGPYGNNEQFF
DNA: TGCAGCGTCGCCCAACTAGCGGGGCCTTACGGGAACAATGAGCAGTTCTTC

D: -
J: TRBJ2-1
V: TRBV9
size: few
CDR3: CASSVAGPSSYNEQFF
DNA: TGTGCCAGCAGCGTAGCTGGTCCAAGCTCCTACAATGAGCAGTTCTTC

D: TRBD1
J: TRBJ2-2
V: TRBV7-9
size: -
CDR3: CASSFTGDTGELFF
DNA: TGTGCCAGCAGCTTTACAGGGGACACCGGGGAGCTGTTTTTT

D: -
J: TRBJ2-3
V: TRBV14
size: few
CDR3: CASSRAGFTDTQYF
DNA: TGTGCCAGCAGCCGGGCGGGATTCACAGATACGCAGTATTTT

D: TRBD1
J: TRBJ1-2
V: TRBV29-1
size: -
CDR3: CSVEDRGGDYGYTF
DNA: TGCAGCGTTGAAGATCGAGGGGGCGACTATGGCTACACCTTC

D: TRBD2
J: TRBJ2-5
V: TRBV15
size: few
CDR3: CATGGTSGARGQETQYF
DNA: TGTGCCACCGGCGGGACTAGCGGGGCCCGTGGGCAAGAGACCCAGTACTTC

D: TRBD1
J: TRBJ1-1
V: TRBV9
size: once
CDR3: CASSAPRGRRNTEAFF
DNA: TGTGCCAGCAGCGCTCCCAGGGGGCGAAGGAACACTGAAGCTTTCTTT

D: -
J: TRBJ2-1
V: TRBV9
size: few
CDR3: CASSVGQGSYNEQFF
DNA: TGTGCCAGCAGCGTAGGTCAGGGATCCTACAATGAGCAGTTCTTC

D: -
J: TRBJ2-2
V: TRBV9
size: -
CDR3: CASSVGGHSGAGELFF
DNA: TGTGCCAGCAGCGTCGGGGGCCACTCCGGAGCCGGGGAGCTGTTTTTT

D: TRBD1
J: TRBJ2-2
V: TRBV28
size: few
CDR3: CASSVRGRGTGELFF
DNA: TGTGCCAGCAGTGTGAGGGGGCGAGGAACCGGGGAGCTGTTTTTT

D: -
J: TRBJ2-1
V: TRBV7-9
size: few
CDR3: CASSFSASSYNEQFF
DNA: TGTGCCAGCAGCTTCAGTGCGAGCTCCTACAATGAGCAGTTCTTC

D: -
J: TRBJ2-3
V: TRBV5-1
size: few
CDR3: CASSGGGSTDTQYF
DNA: TGCGCCAGCAGCGGAGGGGGCAGCACAGATACGCAGTATTTT

D: -
J: TRBJ2-7
V: TRBV5-6
size: few
CDR3: CASSLERGVLTYEQYF
DNA: TGTGCCAGCAGCTTGGAAAGAGGGGTCCTCACCTACGAGCAGTACTTC

D: TRBD2
J: TRBJ2-7
V: TRBV6-5
size: -
CDR3: CASSYGGRAYEQYF
DNA: TGTGCCAGCAGTTACGGGGGGAGGGCCTACGAGCAGTACTTC

D: -
J: TRBJ1-2
V: TRBV19
size: few
CDR3: CASTAVAGIGYGYTF
DNA: TGTGCCAGTACCGCGGTGGCGGGGATCGGCTATGGCTACACCTTC

D: -
J: TRBJ1-1
V: TRBV5-1
size: few
CDR3: CASSSDVQGTEAFF
DNA: TGCGCCAGCAGCTCCGATGTTCAGGGGACTGAAGCTTTCTTT

D: -
J: TRBJ1-6
V: TRBV27
size: -
CDR3: CASSLSIPPMMGSPLHF
DNA: TGTGCCAGCAGTTTATCGATCCCCCCGATGATGGGTTCACCCCTCCACTTT

D: -
J: TRBJ2-3
V: TRBV18
size: few
CDR3: CASSLGGNTDTQYF
DNA: TGTGCCAGCTCGCTGGGAGGTAACACAGATACGCAGTATTTT

D: TRBD2
J: TRBJ2-1
V: TRBV9
size: -
CDR3: CASSLGSSGLVDEQFF
DNA: TGTGCCAGCAGCCTCGGGTCTAGCGGGTTAGTGGATGAGCAGTTCTTC

D: TRBD1
J: TRBJ1-2
V: TRBV13
size: -
CDR3: CASSFSRGPLYGYTF
DNA: TGTGCCAGCAGCTTTTCGAGGGGGCCCCTCTATGGCTACACCTTC

D: TRBD1
J: TRBJ1-5
V: TRBV6-5
size: few
CDR3: CASSYDRGSNQPQHF
DNA: TGTGCCAGCAGTTACGACAGGGGGAGCAATCAGCCCCAGCATTTT

D: -
J: TRBJ2-7
V: TRBV25-1
size: few
CDR3: CASSEAGSSYEQYF
DNA: TGTGCCAGCAGTGAGGCAGGCAGCTCCTACGAGCAGTACTTC

D: TRBD1
J: TRBJ1-4
V: TRBV4-3
size: few
CDR3: CASSPGDRGPNEKLFF
DNA: TGCGCCAGCAGCCCCGGGGACAGGGGGCCTAATGAAAAACTGTTTTTT

D: -
J: TRBJ1-3
V: TRBV7-7
size: few
CDR3: CASSLNSGNTIYF
DNA: TGTGCCAGCAGCTTGAACTCTGGAAACACCATATATTTT

D: -
J: TRBJ2-7
V: TRBV5-1
size: few
CDR3: CASSLAAGNEQYF
DNA: TGCGCCAGCAGCTTGGCGGCAGGGAACGAGCAGTACTTC

D: -
J: TRBJ2-6
V: TRBV30
size: -
CDR3: CAWSSGAIFSGANVLTF
DNA: TGTGCCTGGAGTAGTGGAGCCATCTTCTCTGGGGCCAACGTCCTGACTTTC

D: TRBD1
J: TRBJ2-7
V: TRBV5-1
size: -
CDR3: CASSLAGTGLNEQYF
DNA: TGCGCCAGCAGCTTGGCCGGGACAGGGCTGAACGAGCAGTACTTC